Below, 20 T cell receptor beta chains from the same sample are listed, as sequenced in a study of blood T cell repertoires in COVID-19. Assay used: immunoSEQ multiplex PCR; TCRdb lists only in-frame clones, some missing. Counted here are roughly 250,000 clones, roughly 80% occurring once; the ten biggest clones make up roughly 4.2%. Sequenced input: peripheral blood. Source of these receptors: a middle-aged woman with active or convalescent COVID-19.

The rearrangement joins TRBV5-1 to TRBJ1-1; the D is unclear. Deletions cut 2 bases from V and 3 bases from J, with 11 bases between. This CDR3 region has 14 residues. Germline V gene lookup returns CDR1 SGHRS and CDR2 YFSETQ. The CDR3 coding sequence is TGCGCCAGCAGCTTTTGGGGAGAGGACACTGAAGCTTTCTTT. This translates into CASSFWGEDTEAFF.

The J gene is TRBJ2-7, the V gene TRBV5-1; 9 nucleotides line up with TRBD1. CDR3 length: 13 residues. V lost 5 bases, J lost 7 bases, and 7 bases stayed unmatched. Germline V lookup: CDR1 SGHRS, CDR2 YFSETQ. The CDR3 nucleotides are TGCGCCAGCAGTCCCGGGACAGGGAGTGAGCAGTACGTC. Its protein is CASSPGTGSEQYV.

Only a few counts were recorded for this clone. The genes are TRBV28 and TRBJ2-1, with D uncertain. The CDR3 extends over 12 amino acids. CDR1 is MDHEN, CDR2 SYDVKM, per germline. Trimming stripped 2 bases from V and 7 bases from J, with 6 bases between. The CDR3 nucleotides are TGTGCCAGCAGTTTAACGGTTAATGAGCAGTTCTTC. Residues: CASSLTVNEQFF.

The V call is TRBV19, the J call TRBJ2-4, with D perhaps matching TRBD2 (6 bases). Trimming took 7 bases from V and 1 from J, leaving 20 bases between them. The CDR3 has 17 amino acids. In germline, CDR1 is LNHDA, CDR2 SQIVND (reference sequence). The CDR3 region has the DNA TGTGCCAGTACCATAGGCCCGGCGGGGAGGGCCAAAAACATTCAGTACTTC. This translates into CASTIGPAGRAKNIQYF. Full variable domain (outside the CDR3, taken from reference TRBV19 and TRBJ2-4): DGGITQSPKYLFRKEGQNVTLSCEQNLNHDAMYWYRQDPGQGLRLIYYSQIVNDFQKGDIAEGYSVSREKKESFPLTVTSAQKNPTAFYLCASTIGPAGRAKNIQYFGAGTRLSVL.

CDR3 bases: TGTGCCAGCAGCGCTGGCGGACAGGGCTACACAGATACGCAGTATTTT. Encoded protein: CASSAGGQGYTDTQYF. This sequence joins TRBV5-4 and TRBJ2-3, with 8 bases lining up with TRBD1. Germline loops: CDR1 SGHNT, CDR2 YYREEE (reference sequence). The CDR3 runs 16 residues. J lost 2 bases, V lost 4 bases, and 9 bases had no gene match.

The V gene is TRBV11-2, the J gene TRBJ1-2; D is ambiguous. The germline CDR1 and CDR2 sequences are SGHAT and FQNNGV. CDR3 length: 12 residues. Trimming pared 5 bases from V and 5 bases from J, leaving 9 bases between. This CDR3 reads CASSGESYGYTF. Written as DNA, the CDR3 is TGTGCCAGCAGCGGAGAAAGTTATGGCTACACCTTC. Combining the CDR3 with reference TRBV11-2 and TRBJ1-2 gives the whole variable domain EAGVAQSPRYKIIEKRQSVAFWCNPISGHATLYWYQQILGQGPKLLIQFQNNGVVDDSQLPKDRFSAERLKGVDSTLKIQPAKLEDSAVYLCASSGESYGYTFGSGTRLTVV.

J is TRBJ1-5 and V is TRBV10-3; a weak D match, TRBD1 (6 bases). CDR1 is ENHRY and CDR2 is SYGVKD in the germline V gene. V shed 6 bases and J shed 3 bases, with 12 bases lying between them. This CDR3 spans 14 amino acids. The CDR3, as DNA: TGTGCCATCAGGGCGGGGGACACCAATCAGCCCCAGCATTTT. It encodes CAIRAGDTNQPQHF.

The J gene is TRBJ1-1, the V gene TRBV2; 7 bases map to TRBD1. V lost 4 bases, J lost 5 bases, and 4 bases stayed unmatched. Germline values: CDR1 SNHLY, CDR2 FYNNEI. This CDR3 comprises 13 residues. As DNA, the CDR3 is TGTGCCAGCAGTGTCGACAGGGAAACTGAAGCTTTCTTT. Amino acids: CASSVDRETEAFF.

This rearrangement joins TRBV29-1 to TRBJ2-1; 15 bases fit TRBD2. Germline CDR1 SQVTM, CDR2 ANQGSEA. CDR3 size: 16 residues. Trimming cost V 6 bases and J 1 base; bases outside gene matches: 4. Here the CDR3 DNA reads TGCAGCGTCAGGACTAGCGGGGGGGTATCCTACAATGAGCAGTTCTTC. Translated, it gives CSVRTSGGVSYNEQFF.

This clone was seen more than once but under ten times. The V call is TRBV2, the J call TRBJ1-6, with D possibly TRBD1 on 6 matching bases. Germline V CDR1 and CDR2: SNHLY, FYNNEI. The CDR3 is made up of 14 amino acids. V shed 8 bases and J shed 4 bases, with 12 bases lying between them. DNA of the CDR3: TGTGCCAGCGCGGAAGGACAGTATAATTCACCCCTCCACTTT. Translated: CASAEGQYNSPLHF.

Only a few counts were recorded for this clone. The V and J genes are TRBV6-5 and TRBJ2-7; perhaps TRBD2 as D (5 bases). The ends were cut back, 4 bases at V and 1 base at J, with 14 bases in the middle. The germline V gene encodes CDR1 MNHEY and CDR2 SVGAGI. The CDR3 contains 15 residues. CDR3 in amino acids: CASSFDQTGSYEQYV. DNA of the CDR3: TGTGCCAGCAGTTTCGATCAGACGGGGTCCTACGAGCAGTACGTC.

This clone occurred a few times. The J gene is TRBJ1-2, the V gene TRBV5-4; possible D gene TRBD1, 5 bases. The ends were cut back, 6 bases at V and 0 bases at J, with 18 bases in the middle. The CDR3 is 16 amino acids. From germline, CDR1 is SGHNT and CDR2 YYREEE (reference sequence). CDR3 amino acids: CASTLRKGRSNYGYTF. For the CDR3, the DNA is TGTGCCAGCACCCTTCGGAAGGGGAGGTCTAACTATGGCTACACCTTC.

The chain has TRBV18 and TRBJ1-3; tentative D call: TRBD1 (6 bases). The CDR3 has 14 amino acids. V lost 3 bases to trimming and J lost 3 bases, with 9 bases between them. Germline V gene lookup returns CDR1 KGHSH and CDR2 LQKENI. The CDR3 protein is CASSPDRLGNTIYF. CDR3 nucleotides: TGTGCCAGCTCACCCGACAGGCTTGGAAACACCATATATTTT. The full variable domain, its missing parts supplied by reference TRBV18 and TRBJ1-3, is NAGVMQNPRHLVRRRGQEARLRCSPMKGHSHVYWYRQLPEEGLKFMVYLQKENIIDESGMPKERFSAEFPKEGPSILRIQQVVRGDSAAYFCASSPDRLGNTIYFGEGSWLTVV.

The chain couples TRBV7-2 to TRBJ1-4, with TRBD1 matching over 9 bases. The CDR3 extends over 14 amino acids. V was clipped by 5 bases and J by 8 bases; unmatched bases: 6. Germline CDR1 reads SGHTA; CDR2 reads FQGNSA. In DNA, the CDR3 is TGTGCCAGCAGCGAAGGGACAGGGTACGAAAAACTGTTTTTT. This sequence encodes CASSEGTGYEKLFF.

This chain connects TRBV4-1 to TRBJ1-5, with 7 bases matching TRBD1. This CDR3 is 17 amino acids long. Germline trimming cut 3 bases from V and 2 bases from J; bases unmatched to any gene: 10. CDR1 is MGHRA, CDR2 YSYEKL, per germline. In nucleotides, the CDR3 is TGCGCCAGCAGCCAGGCAGGGGGTGCCCCCCGCAATCAGCCCCAGCATTTT. Protein product: CASSQAGGAPRNQPQHF.

J is TRBJ1-1 and V is TRBV19; TRBD1 aligns across 8 bases. Germline V CDR1 and CDR2: LNHDA, SQIVND (reference sequence). V was pared by 4 bases and J by 6 bases, with 10 bases of the junction left unmatched. The CDR3 covers 15 residues. Here the CDR3 DNA reads TGTGCCAGTAGTACTGGACAGGGAAGTGTTTCTGAAGCTTTCTTT. It yields the protein CASSTGQGSVSEAFF. Full variable domain (remainder filled in from reference TRBV19 and TRBJ1-1): DGGITQSPKYLFRKEGQNVTLSCEQNLNHDAMYWYRQDPGQGLRLIYYSQIVNDFQKGDIAEGYSVSREKKESFPLTVTSAQKNPTAFYLCASSTGQGSVSEAFFGQGTRLTVV.

This clone was counted between two and nine times. This chain joins TRBV7-2 and TRBJ1-1; TRBD1 is a possible D gene (5 bases). Germline CDR1 and CDR2: SGHTA and FQGNSA. The CDR3 spans 13 residues. Trimming cost V 3 bases and J 4 bases, with 9 bases left between them. The CDR3 DNA reads TGTGCCAGCAGCTTGGAGGGGTTCACTGAAGCTTTCTTT. Protein sequence: CASSLEGFTEAFF.

The V gene is TRBV9, the J gene TRBJ1-2; D remains unclear. The germline V gene has CDR1 SGDLS and CDR2 YYNGEE. V shed 0 bases and J shed 0 bases, with 9 bases lying between them. The CDR3 is 15 amino acids. The CDR3 region has the DNA TGTGCCAGCAGCGTAGAGCCAGGAACTAACTATGGCTACACCTTC. Amino acids: CASSVEPGTNYGYTF.

This chain links TRBV4-2 with TRBJ2-1; the match to TRBD1 covers 11 bases. Germline V gene data show CDR1 as LGHNA and CDR2 as YNFKEQ. V gave up 0 bases and J gave up 6 bases; unmatched junction bases: 4. This CDR3 region has 16 residues. CDR3 in amino acids: CASSQESGQGANEQFF. The CDR3 DNA reads TGTGCCAGCAGCCAAGAGTCAGGACAGGGGGCCAATGAGCAGTTCTTC.

The J gene is TRBJ1-3, the V gene TRBV11-2, with D possibly being TRBD1 (5 bases). Germline assignment: CDR1 SGHAT and CDR2 FQNNGV. Trimming cost V 5 bases and J 0 bases, with 23 bases left between them. CDR3 length: 19 residues. CDR3 DNA: TGTGCCAGCAGCCGACAATTACTCCGGCGGGGGGTCTCTGGAAACACCATATATTTT. Translation: CASSRQLLRRGVSGNTIYF. The full variable domain, completed using reference TRBV11-2 and TRBJ1-3, is EAGVAQSPRYKIIEKRQSVAFWCNPISGHATLYWYQQILGQGPKLLIQFQNNGVVDDSQLPKDRFSAERLKGVDSTLKIQPAKLEDSAVYLCASSRQLLRRGVSGNTIYFGEGSWLTVV.